This is a list of T cell receptor beta chains from one sample in a study of cytomegalovirus exposure and HLA in healthy donors. Profiled with immunoSEQ multiplex PCR; TCRdb holds only in-frame clones, not every one. The repertoire holds some 120,000 clones, roughly 63% seen once, with 1.6% in the top ten. Sequencing input: PBMCs. These receptors were collected from a man aged 25 to 40 in good health and CMV-seropositive. The CDR3 runs from the conserved cysteine through the conserved F or W. D genes are given only for firm matches. Rows give clone size only sometimes, using once, few, many, or a class for an expanded clone.

TRBD1	TRBV18	NA	TRBJ2-3	CASSVDRATQYF	TGTGCCAGCTCAGTCGACAGGGCAACGCAGTATTTT
NA	TRBV28	NA	TRBJ2-7	CASEGTAGRTKYEQYF	TGTGCCAGTGAAGGAACGGCGGGACGGACGAAATACGAGCAGTACTTC
TRBD1	TRBV18	NA	TRBJ1-1	CASSPRSTGRGSTEAFF	TGTGCCAGCTCACCACGTTCGACAGGGCGAGGGAGCACTGAAGCTTTCTTT
NA	TRBV13	few	TRBJ1-1	CASSLVSGGFWGTRDTEAFF	TGTGCCAGCAGCTTAGTCAGCGGGGGCTTCTGGGGCACACGGGACACTGAAGCTTTCTTT
NA	TRBV23-1	NA	TRBJ1-4	CASSPKTGRDVNINEKLFF	TGCGCCAGCAGTCCCAAAACCGGGAGGGACGTAAATATAAATGAAAAACTGTTTTTT
NA	TRBV28	NA	TRBJ1-5	CASSLFSQPQHF	TGTGCCAGCAGTTTATTTTCGCAGCCCCAGCATTTT
NA	TRBV7-9	NA	TRBJ2-1	CASRAHRDPTYNEQFF	TGTGCCAGCAGAGCCCACAGGGACCCCACCTACAATGAGCAGTTCTTC
TRBD2	TRBV5-1	NA	TRBJ2-3	CASSLGTSGGITDTQYF	TGCGCCAGCAGCTTGGGGACTAGCGGGGGGATCACAGATACGCAGTATTTT
TRBD1	TRBV28	NA	TRBJ2-4	CASRTTGRLTDIQYF	TGTGCCAGCAGAACGACAGGGAGACTTACCGACATTCAGTACTTC
TRBD1	TRBV5-1	once	TRBJ1-1	CASSFDRGGNTEAFF	TGCGCCAGCAGCTTTGACAGGGGGGGGAACACTGAAGCTTTCTTT
NA	TRBV6-1	few	TRBJ2-3	CASSEGGSGADTQYF	TGTGCCAGCAGTGAAGGGGGCTCAGGAGCAGATACGCAGTATTTT
TRBD2	TRBV25-1	NA	TRBJ2-1	CASTRTSGYSYNEQFF	TGTGCCAGCACCAGGACTAGCGGGTACTCCTACAATGAGCAGTTCTTC
TRBD2	TRBV27	NA	TRBJ2-7	CASSRGTSGTRSHEQYF	TGTGCCAGCAGTCGGGGGACGTCCGGGACTAGAAGCCACGAGCAGTACTTC
NA	TRBV7-3	NA	TRBJ2-1	CASEGGSNEQFF	TGTGCCAGCGAAGGGGGAAGCAATGAGCAGTTCTTC
NA	TRBV5-8	NA	TRBJ2-7	CASSGLLGGSYEQYF	TGTGCCAGCAGCGGGCTTTTAGGGGGCTCCTACGAGCAGTACTTC
NA	TRBV10-3	NA	TRBJ1-1	CAISDSGTWNTEAFF	TGTGCCATCAGTGACTCAGGGACATGGAACACTGAAGCTTTCTTT
TRBD1	TRBV10-3	once	TRBJ2-7	CATLGTVGYEQYF	TGTGCCACCTTGGGGACAGTAGGGTACGAGCAGTACTTC
TRBD1	TRBV27	NA	TRBJ2-7	CASSRGTGKSYEQYF	TGTGCCAGCAGCCGAGGGACAGGCAAGTCCTACGAGCAGTACTTC
TRBD2	TRBV27	NA	TRBJ2-1	CASSFGGSSYNEQFF	TGTGCCAGCAGTTTCGGCGGGAGCTCCTACAATGAGCAGTTCTTC
NA	TRBV19	NA	TRBJ1-5	CASSLDSIQPQHF	TGTGCCAGTAGCCTAGACAGCATCCAGCCCCAGCATTTT
NA	TRBV5-4	few	TRBJ2-6	CASSNPNSGANVLTF	TGTGCCAGCAGCAACCCTAACTCTGGGGCCAACGTCCTGACTTTC
NA	TRBV9	NA	TRBJ2-5	CASSVDPRETQYF	TGTGCCAGCAGCGTAGATCCCAGGGAGACCCAGTACTTC
NA	TRBV5-4	NA	TRBJ2-1	CASSPHDRGYRNFYNEQFF	TGTGCCAGCAGCCCCCACGATAGGGGCTACCGGAACTTCTACAATGAGCAGTTCTTC
TRBD2	TRBV13	NA	TRBJ2-1	CASSLLSGRVNEQFF	TGTGCCAGCAGCCTACTTAGCGGGAGGGTCAATGAGCAGTTCTTC
TRBD1	TRBV4-1	few	TRBJ1-5	CASSQVGQARGQPQHF	TGCGCCAGCAGCCAAGTTGGACAGGCGAGGGGCCAGCCCCAGCATTTT
NA	TRBV6-5	few	TRBJ2-5	CASGLRGQETQYF	TGTGCCAGCGGCCTCCGGGGACAAGAGACCCAGTACTTC
TRBD2	TRBV14	NA	TRBJ2-7	CASSRTSSGPYEQYF	TGTGCCAGCAGCCGGACCTCTAGCGGTCCCTACGAGCAGTACTTC
NA	TRBV2	NA	TRBJ2-3	CASSVVQRADTQYF	TGTGCCAGCAGTGTAGTGCAGAGGGCAGATACGCAGTATTTT
TRBD2	TRBV28	NA	TRBJ2-3	CASSFAGVADTQYF	TGTGCCAGCAGTTTTGCGGGAGTAGCAGATACGCAGTATTTT
TRBD1	TRBV2	NA	TRBJ2-1	CASSGLGQSFSYNEQFF	TGTGCCAGCAGCGGGCTGGGACAGTCCTTCTCCTACAATGAGCAGTTCTTC
NA	TRBV28	NA	TRBJ1-2	CASSPGVEGNSYTF	TGTGCCAGCAGCCCGGGCGTGGAGGGAAATAGCTACACCTTC
TRBD2	TRBV7-9	NA	TRBJ2-1	CASSLALAGTYNEQFF	TGTGCCAGCAGCTTAGCCCTAGCGGGGACCTACAATGAGCAGTTCTTC
NA	TRBV6-5	once	TRBJ2-2	CASSFEAEGNTGELFF	TGTGCCAGCAGTTTTGAAGCGGAGGGGAACACCGGGGAGCTGTTTTTT
NA	TRBV9	NA	TRBJ2-1	CASSDEPYRRGEQFF	TGTGCCAGCAGCGACGAGCCCTATAGGCGGGGTGAGCAGTTCTTC
TRBD2	TRBV4-1	NA	TRBJ2-7	CASSQASGSLVQYF	TGCGCCAGCAGCCAAGCTAGCGGGAGTTTAGTGCAGTACTTC
NA	TRBV10-3	NA	TRBJ2-7	CAISAGTISYEQYF	TGTGCCATCAGCGCCGGGACAATCTCCTACGAGCAGTACTTC
TRBD2	TRBV9	NA	TRBJ2-2	CASSVRLAGAGELFF	TGTGCCAGCAGCGTTCGCCTAGCGGGAGCCGGGGAGCTGTTTTTT
TRBD2	TRBV5-1	NA	TRBJ2-5	CASSRGLAETQYF	TGCGCCAGCAGCCGGGGACTAGCAGAGACCCAGTACTTC
NA	TRBV9	NA	TRBJ2-3	CASSRRADTQYF	TGTGCCAGCAGCCGCAGGGCAGATACGCAGTATTTT
TRBD2	TRBV27	few	TRBJ2-1	CASRPLAGGNYNEQFF	TGTGCCAGCAGACCACTAGCGGGAGGCAACTACAATGAGCAGTTCTTC
NA	TRBV28	NA	TRBJ2-7	CASTSGNTYEQYF	TGTGCCAGCACCTCAGGTAATACCTACGAGCAGTACTTC
TRBD2	TRBV5-1	NA	TRBJ2-1	CASSSASGRYNEQFF	TGCGCCAGCAGCTCCGCTAGCGGACGCTACAATGAGCAGTTCTTC
TRBD2	TRBV5-6	NA	TRBJ2-3	CASSFDPGTSSDTQYF	TGTGCCAGCAGCTTTGACCCCGGGACTAGCTCCGATACGCAGTATTTT
TRBD1	TRBV7-9	NA	TRBJ2-7	CASRQGTYEQYF	TGTGCCAGCCGACAGGGTACCTACGAGCAGTACTTC
TRBD2	TRBV5-1	NA	TRBJ2-7	CASSRELAGGYEQYF	TGCGCCAGCAGCCGCGAACTAGCGGGAGGCTACGAGCAGTACTTC